This TCR beta chain was found in a study of blood T cell repertoires in COVID-19. Study information: The analysed material was cDNA or gDNA that came from T cells, B-cell-depleted T cells, or PBMCs.

This clone was counted only a few times. The CDR3 contains 14 residues. The V end was cut by 3 bases, the J end by 7 bases, with 15 bases between. Germline lookup yields CDR1 MNHEY and CDR2 SVGAGI. In the study's own analysis: Reference gene primer amplification yielded estimated nucleated cell counts. Method: immunoSEQ multiplex PCR; TCRdb's copy keeps in-frame clones and lacks some. V, J and clone size are taken as reported in that table, and D and trimming were inferred from the DNA itself. The sample includes some 330,000 clones, 85% to 90% of them seen just once. The chain is built from TRBV6-5 and TRBJ1-1; D is possibly TRBD1 (6 bases). The receptor was isolated from a woman aged 45-65 years with active or convalescent COVID-19. Input material: peripheral blood. This chain's CDR3 is CASSYGAGDYEAFF. Written as DNA, the CDR3 is TGTGCCAGCAGTTATGGGGCAGGGGACTATGAAGCTTTCTTT.